A single T cell receptor (beta chain) is shown here with its context. The data derive from a study of cytomegalovirus exposure and HLA in healthy donors. About the study: The 95 to 150 validation repertoires and the 666 first-cohort repertoires shared a platform, a later analysis reported.

V gave up 2 bases and J gave up 2 bases, with 21 bases separating them. The CDR3 loop spans 18 amino acids. Looked up from germline, CDR1 is MRHNA and CDR2 is SNTAGT. Profiling relied on immunoSEQ multiplex PCR, and the TCRdb table lists in-frame clones only, not all of them. The data show 200,000 to 300,000 clones, about 90% seen once. The chain carries TRBV6-4 and TRBJ1-2; no firm D call. Material for sequencing was PBMCs. This TCR was sampled from a woman aged 25 to 39 in good health and CMV-seropositive. CDR3 residues: CASSDTTRRSFGNYGYTF. CDR3 DNA sequence: TGTGCCAGCAGTGACACTACCCGACGGTCCTTCGGGAACTATGGCTACACCTTC.